Below are 15 T cell receptor beta chains sequenced from a single sample in a study of blood T cell repertoires in COVID-19. Produced via immunoSEQ multiplex PCR; TCRdb's table is partial and in-frame only. Here the sample spans some 76,000 clones, around nine tenths being singletons. Sequenced input: peripheral blood. These receptors all stem from a woman aged 18-29 years with acute or convalescent COVID-19.

The chain recombines TRBV28 with TRBJ1-5; D gene uncertain. The V end was cut by 1 base, the J end by 0 bases, with 4 bases between. CDR1 MDHEN and CDR2 SYDVKM come from the germline V gene. This CDR3 contains 14 residues. CDR3 nucleotide sequence: TGTGCCAGCAGTTTATTCCATAGCAATCAGCCCCAGCATTTT. Translating it yields CASSLFHSNQPQHF.

This clone was counted once. The chain has TRBV7-8 and TRBJ2-5; the match to TRBD2 covers 8 bases. The CDR3 runs to 16 residues. The germline CDR1 and CDR2 sequences are SGHVS and FQNEAQ. Trimming removed 1 base from V and 3 bases from J; junction bases left unmatched: 7. The CDR3 DNA reads as TGTGCCAGCAGCTTAGTGTGGCGGGGGGTGGAAGAGACCCAGTACTTC. Protein sequence: CASSLVWRGVEETQYF.

This clone was found a few times. CDR3 DNA sequence: TGTGCCAGCAGCGTAGGTGGGAGAACAGGGGGCAAAGGAGGGCAGTACTTC. The encoded protein is CASSVGGRTGGKGGQYF. This chain uses TRBV9 with TRBJ2-7; 9 bases match TRBD1. After removal of 0 bases from V and 9 bases from J, the junction contained 16 bases not matched to a gene. CDR1 and CDR2 from the germline V gene are SGDLS and YYNGEE. The CDR3 totals 17 residues.

The rearrangement joins TRBV18 to TRBJ1-1; D uncertain. Deletions cut 0 bases from V and 1 base from J, with 3 bases between. Germline CDR1 is KGHSH and CDR2 is LQKENI. The CDR3 runs to 13 residues. In nucleotides, the CDR3 is TGTGCCAGCTCACCACCAGCGAACACTGAAGCTTTCTTT. Translation: CASSPPANTEAFF.

The chain recombines TRBV19 with TRBJ1-1; 8 nucleotides line up with TRBD1. With 5 bases clipped from V and 4 bases from J, the junction kept 12 bases outside the gene matches. The germline CDR1 and CDR2 sequences are LNHDA and SQIVND (reference sequence). This CDR3 is built from 16 residues. The CDR3 DNA is TGTGCCAGTAGTCTTGCAGGGGGCGTTTTGCCCACTGAAGCTTTCTTT. Protein: CASSLAGGVLPTEAFF. The whole variable domain, filled in from reference TRBV19 and TRBJ1-1, reads DGGITQSPKYLFRKEGQNVTLSCEQNLNHDAMYWYRQDPGQGLRLIYYSQIVNDFQKGDIAEGYSVSREKKESFPLTVTSAQKNPTAFYLCASSLAGGVLPTEAFFGQGTRLTVV.

The chain combines TRBV12-2 with TRBJ2-1; TRBD2 is the table's D call, not checked against the DNA. TRBV12-2 is a pseudogene locus. This CDR3 is built from 14 residues. As DNA, the CDR3 is TGTGCAAGTCGCCAATCTTATCCCCGGAATGAGCAGTTCTTC. This codes for CASRQSYPRNEQFF.

The gene calls are TRBV9 and TRBJ2-7, with TRBD1 matching over 12 bases. The CDR3 has 14 amino acids. The trim removed 4 bases at V and 6 bases at J, leaving 5 bases unmatched. From germline, CDR1 is SGDLS and CDR2 YYNGEE. Here the CDR3 reads CASSMGTGGSEQYF. The CDR3 DNA reads as TGTGCCAGCAGCATGGGGACAGGGGGCTCCGAGCAGTACTTC.

This chain connects TRBV7-9 to TRBJ1-1; 7 bases map to TRBD1. J lost 3 bases, V lost 4 bases, and 11 bases had no gene match. The CDR3 extends over 16 amino acids. Germline assignment: CDR1 SEHNR and CDR2 FQNEAQ (reference sequence). CDR3 nucleotide sequence: TGTGCCAGCAGCTGGCTGGGGGACAGATTGGACACTGAAGCTTTCTTT. Its translation is CASSWLGDRLDTEAFF. Looking up the rest from reference TRBV7-9 and TRBJ1-1 gives the full variable domain: DTGVSQNPRHKITKRGQNVTFRCDPISEHNRLYWYRQTLGQGPEFLTYFQNEAQLEKSRLLSDRFSAERPKGSFSTLEIQRTEQGDSAMYLCASSWLGDRLDTEAFFGQGTRLTVV.

This rearrangement joins TRBV18 to TRBJ2-1; 10 positions match TRBD1. The J segment lost 3 bases and the V segment lost 0 bases, leaving 2 bases of the junction unmatched. CDR3 length: 16 residues. Looked up from germline, CDR1 is KGHSH and CDR2 is LQKENI. The chain's CDR3 is CASSPPGQGFYNEQFF. In DNA form, the CDR3 reads TGTGCCAGCTCACCACCGGGACAGGGGTTCTACAATGAGCAGTTCTTC.

The chain employs TRBV5-1 and TRBJ2-3; D is possibly TRBD2 (6 bases). This CDR3 spans 16 amino acids. Trimming took off 6 bases at V and 1 base at J, with 18 bases between the two ends. Germline CDR1 reads SGHRS; CDR2 reads YFSETQ. The CDR3 region is CASKNNLGGGTDTQYF. DNA of the CDR3: TGCGCCAGCAAAAATAACCTAGGCGGGGGCACAGATACGCAGTATTTT.

CDR3 residues: CSSDGYTF. In nucleotides, the CDR3 is TGCAGCAGCGATGGCTACACCTTC. This chain connects TRBV29-1 to TRBJ1-2; D gene ambiguous. Per germline, CDR1 SQVTM and CDR2 ANQGSEA. Trimming stripped 8 bases from V and 6 bases from J, with 4 bases between. The CDR3 totals 8 residues.

V and J are TRBV30 and TRBJ2-5; 8 bases match TRBD1. The J segment lost 2 bases and the V segment lost 4 bases, leaving 6 bases of the junction unmatched. CDR3 length equals 14 residues. CDR1 and CDR2 from the germline V gene are GTSNPN and SVGIG (reference sequence). DNA of the CDR3: TGTGCCTGGACACGGACAGGGTCACAAGAGACCCAGTACTTC. Its protein is CAWTRTGSQETQYF.

This rearrangement joins TRBV7-9 to TRBJ2-3, with D possibly TRBD1 on 5 matching bases. Per germline, CDR1 SEHNR and CDR2 FQNEAQ (reference sequence). The germline V and J ends were trimmed by 1 base and 5 bases, with 16 bases remaining between them. The CDR3 has 16 amino acids. The CDR3 coding sequence is TGTGCCAGCAGCTTAGGCGCAGGGCAGTTGGAAGATACGCAGTATTTT. This gives the protein CASSLGAGQLEDTQYF.

V usage is TRBV29-1 and J usage is TRBJ1-1, with 8 bases that match TRBD1. This CDR3 comprises 15 residues. From germline, CDR1 is SQVTM and CDR2 ANQGSEA. V lost 3 bases to trimming and J lost 0 bases; unmatched junction nucleotides: 6. CDR3 loop: CSVERDRQMNTEAFF. In DNA, the CDR3 is TGCAGCGTTGAGAGGGACAGGCAGATGAACACTGAAGCTTTCTTT.

The chain recombines TRBV6-6 with TRBJ1-5; the match to TRBD1 covers 10 bases. The CDR3 covers 18 residues. The V and J ends lost 5 bases and 2 bases, in that order; junction bases with no gene match: 12. CDR1 and CDR2 from the germline V gene are MNHNY and SVGAGI (reference sequence). The CDR3 protein is CASSPTPGTGVGNQPQHF. The DNA for the CDR3 is TGTGCCAGCAGTCCAACCCCCGGGACAGGGGTTGGCAATCAGCCCCAGCATTTT.